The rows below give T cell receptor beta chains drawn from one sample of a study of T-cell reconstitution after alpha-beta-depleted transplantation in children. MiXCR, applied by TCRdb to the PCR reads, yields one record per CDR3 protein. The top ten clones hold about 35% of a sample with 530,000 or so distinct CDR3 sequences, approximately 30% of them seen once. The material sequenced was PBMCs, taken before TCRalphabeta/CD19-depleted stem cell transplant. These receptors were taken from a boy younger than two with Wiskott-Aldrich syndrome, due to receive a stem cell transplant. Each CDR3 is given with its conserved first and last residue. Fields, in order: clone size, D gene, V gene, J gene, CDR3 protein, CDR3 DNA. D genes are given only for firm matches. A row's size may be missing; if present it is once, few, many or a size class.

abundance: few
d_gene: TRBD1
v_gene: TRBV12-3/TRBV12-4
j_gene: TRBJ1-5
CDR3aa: CASSLTGGHNQPQHF
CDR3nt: TGTGCCAGCAGTCTTACAGGGGGCCACAATCAGCCCCAGCATTTT

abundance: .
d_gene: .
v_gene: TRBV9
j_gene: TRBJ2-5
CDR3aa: CASSVGSAQETQYF
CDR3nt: TGTGCCAGCAGCGTAGGGAGCGCCCAAGAGACCCAGTACTTC

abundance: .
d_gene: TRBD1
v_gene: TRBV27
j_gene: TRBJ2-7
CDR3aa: CASSGSGGPYEQYF
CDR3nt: TGTGCCAGCAGCGGATCAGGGGGCCCCTACGAGCAGTACTTC

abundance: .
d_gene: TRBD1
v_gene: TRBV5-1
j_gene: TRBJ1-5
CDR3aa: CASSFTGAGGNQPQHF
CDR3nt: TGCGCCAGCAGCTTTACAGGGGCCGGAGGCAATCAGCCCCAGCATTTT

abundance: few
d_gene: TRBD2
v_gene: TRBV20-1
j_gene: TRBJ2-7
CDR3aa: CSASPGTSGNPYEQYF
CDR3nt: TGCAGTGCTAGCCCCGGGACTAGCGGGAATCCCTACGAGCAGTACTTC

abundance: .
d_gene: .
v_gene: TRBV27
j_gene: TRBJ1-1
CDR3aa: CASSFRDGEAFF
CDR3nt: TGTGCCAGCAGTTTCCGGGACGGAGAAGCTTTCTTT

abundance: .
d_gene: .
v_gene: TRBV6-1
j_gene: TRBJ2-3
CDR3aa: CASSPRTVTSTDTQYF
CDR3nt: TGTGCCAGCAGTCCGAGGACAGTCACTAGCACAGATACGCAGTATTTT

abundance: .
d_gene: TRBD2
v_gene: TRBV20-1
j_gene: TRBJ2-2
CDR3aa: CSARRLAGNTGELFF
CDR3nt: TGCAGTGCTAGAAGACTAGCGGGAAACACCGGGGAGCTGTTTTTT

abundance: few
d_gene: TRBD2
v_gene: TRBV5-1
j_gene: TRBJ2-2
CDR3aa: CASSLRTDGGKLFF
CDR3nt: TGCGCCAGCAGCCTCCGGACGGACGGGGGGAAGCTGTTTTTT

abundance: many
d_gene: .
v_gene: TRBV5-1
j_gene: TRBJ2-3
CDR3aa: CASSLVVGGADTQYF
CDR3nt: TGCGCCAGCAGCTTGGTGGTAGGCGGGGCAGATACGCAGTATTTT

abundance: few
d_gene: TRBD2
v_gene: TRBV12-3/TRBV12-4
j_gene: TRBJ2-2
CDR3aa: CASSPTSPGELFF
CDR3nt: TGTGCCAGCAGCCCGACTAGCCCCGGGGAGCTGTTTTTT

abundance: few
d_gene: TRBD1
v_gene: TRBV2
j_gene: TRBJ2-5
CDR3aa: CASSKNRGGETQYF
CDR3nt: TGTGCCAGCAGTAAAAACAGGGGCGGGGAGACCCAGTACTTC

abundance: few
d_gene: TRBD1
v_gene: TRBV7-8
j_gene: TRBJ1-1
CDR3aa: CASSLGDRDRGWNTEAFF
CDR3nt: TGTGCCAGCAGCTTAGGAGACCGGGACAGAGGGTGGAACACTGAAGCTTTCTTT

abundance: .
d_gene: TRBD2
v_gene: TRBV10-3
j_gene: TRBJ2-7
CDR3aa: CAISPGTSIYEQYF
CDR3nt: TGTGCCATCAGTCCCGGGACTAGCATCTACGAGCAGTACTTC

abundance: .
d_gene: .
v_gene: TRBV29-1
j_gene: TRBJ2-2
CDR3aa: CSVDIRTTGELFF
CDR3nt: TGCAGCGTCGATATAAGGACCACCGGGGAGCTGTTTTTT

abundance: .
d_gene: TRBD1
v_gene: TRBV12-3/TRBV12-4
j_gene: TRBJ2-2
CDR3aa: CASGTGADTGELFF
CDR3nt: TGTGCCAGCGGGACAGGGGCGGACACCGGGGAGCTGTTTTTT

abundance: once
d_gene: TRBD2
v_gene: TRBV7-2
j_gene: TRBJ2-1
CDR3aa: CASSQGLVGKSEQFF
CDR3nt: TGTGCCAGCAGCCAGGGACTAGTAGGAAAGTCTGAGCAGTTCTTC

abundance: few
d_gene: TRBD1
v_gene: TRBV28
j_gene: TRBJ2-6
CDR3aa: CASSFSGTGAAGANVLTF
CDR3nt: TGTGCCAGCAGTTTTTCCGGGACAGGGGCTGCCGGGGCCAACGTCCTGACTTTC

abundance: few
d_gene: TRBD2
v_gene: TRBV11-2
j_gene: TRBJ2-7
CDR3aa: CASSQGPSLAGVSYEQYF
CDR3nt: TGTGCCAGCAGCCAAGGCCCCTCCCTAGCGGGAGTCTCCTACGAGCAGTACTTC

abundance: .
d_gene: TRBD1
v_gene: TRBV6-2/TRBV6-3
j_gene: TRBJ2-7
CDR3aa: CASSVRDRDEQYF
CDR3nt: TGTGCCAGCAGTGTCCGGGACAGGGACGAGCAGTACTTC

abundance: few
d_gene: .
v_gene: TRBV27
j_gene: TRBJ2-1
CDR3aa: CASTRVGSYNEQFF
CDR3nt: TGTGCCAGCACCCGGGTGGGATCCTACAATGAGCAGTTCTTC

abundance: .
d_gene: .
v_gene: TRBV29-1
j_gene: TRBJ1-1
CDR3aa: CSVRTTNRKTEAFF
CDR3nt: TGCAGCGTTAGGACTACAAACCGAAAGACTGAAGCTTTCTTT

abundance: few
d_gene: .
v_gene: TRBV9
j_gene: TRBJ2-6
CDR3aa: CASSTLTGSGANVLTF
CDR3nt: TGTGCCAGCAGCACTCTAACAGGCTCTGGGGCCAACGTCCTGACTTTC

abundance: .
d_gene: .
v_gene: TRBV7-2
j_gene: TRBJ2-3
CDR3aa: CASSLNRGGDTQYF
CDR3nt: TGTGCCAGCAGCTTAAACAGGGGAGGGGATACGCAGTATTTT

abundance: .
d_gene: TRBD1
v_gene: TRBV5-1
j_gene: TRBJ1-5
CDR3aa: CASSQTGGDNQPQHF
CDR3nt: TGCGCCAGCAGCCAGACAGGGGGGGATAATCAGCCCCAGCATTTT

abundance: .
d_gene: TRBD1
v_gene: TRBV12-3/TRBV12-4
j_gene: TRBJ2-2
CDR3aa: CASSPRQGAVSGELFF
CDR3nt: TGTGCCAGCAGCCCGAGACAGGGGGCGGTATCCGGGGAGCTGTTTTTT

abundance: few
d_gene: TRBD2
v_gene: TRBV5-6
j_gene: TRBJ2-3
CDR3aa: CASSLPGTSGRVDTQYF
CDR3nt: TGTGCCAGCAGCTTACCAGGGACTAGCGGGAGAGTGGATACGCAGTATTTT

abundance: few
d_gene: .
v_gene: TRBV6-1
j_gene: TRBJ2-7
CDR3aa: CASSEFLDGETYEQYF
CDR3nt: TGTGCCAGCAGTGAATTTCTGGACGGCGAAACCTACGAGCAGTACTTC

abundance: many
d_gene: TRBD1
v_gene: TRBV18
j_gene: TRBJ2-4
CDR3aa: CASSPKTGWGKNIQYF
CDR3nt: TGTGCCAGCTCACCCAAGACAGGGTGGGGCAAAAACATTCAGTACTTC

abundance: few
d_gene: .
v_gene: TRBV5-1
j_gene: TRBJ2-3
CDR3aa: CASSLDPNIVDTQYF
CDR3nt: TGCGCCAGCAGCTTGGATCCGAACATTGTGGATACGCAGTATTTT

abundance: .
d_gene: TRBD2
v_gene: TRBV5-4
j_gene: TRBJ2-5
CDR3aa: CASSLALGLAAAETQYF
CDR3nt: TGTGCCAGCAGCTTGGCCCTTGGACTAGCGGCTGCAGAGACCCAGTACTTC

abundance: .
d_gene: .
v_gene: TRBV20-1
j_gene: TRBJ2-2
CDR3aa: CSARVPGELFF
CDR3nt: TGCAGTGCTAGAGTACCCGGGGAGCTGTTTTTT